This T cell receptor beta chain was found in a study of shared clonotypes between healthy human individuals (TCRdb year 2020). Notes on the research overall: The cohort included three men and two women between 18 and 49 years of age. To increase sequencing depth and limit assay-specific biases, different laboratories used diverse techniques to prepare libraries and sequence TCR repertoires. For each donor, three plates each were used for CD4 naive and CD4 memory, two plates were used for CD8 naive, and one plate was used for CD8 memory. Blood TCR repertoires of several healthy adults were deeply sequenced to estimate repertoire size and the extent of clonotype sharing between individuals. Leukapheresis yielded between about 0.85 and 10 billion PBMCs per donor. Study-wide conclusions, independent of this receptor: Sharing across a handful of donors was observed for around 4.8% of naive CD4, 3.5% of naive CD8, about 2.3% of memory CD4, and roughly 0.4% of memory CD8 clonotypes. Even with the large sequencing depth, rarefaction of the sorted-subset datasets indicated that sequencing was incomplete. Pairwise subsampling led to the expectation that sequencing depth would affect the degree of clonotype sharing among donors. Compared with non-shared clonotypes, clonotypes shared by all four sorted-subset donors had higher generation probabilities. Sampling was restricted to blood, and TCR repertoires in tissue are likely to differ from TCR repertoires in blood. Because the study included a small number of donors, the genetic and exposure-history diversity represented was limited. Estimated clonotype richness was generally larger for naive than for memory subsets.

Using the deep immunoSEQ assay, TCR CDR3 regions were amplified from genomic DNA by multiplex PCR. Extracted genomic DNA from each cell subset was spread evenly across all wells of several immunoSEQ 96-well plates, with each plate serving as a replicate. For sorted subsets, about 0.2 ug genomic DNA, equal to 30,000 to 35,000 T cell genomes, was loaded into each replicate PCR. Purified libraries were quantified with a Qubit 3.0 fluorometer, sized on a Bioanalyzer 2100, and re-quantified with the KAPA Library Quantification kit. A separate single-read 150-cycle Illumina NextSeq 550 flow cell was used to sequence each immunoSEQ 96-well plate. The paper's processing steps were these. Because the immunoSEQ output held only junctional sequences and lacked quality scores, the filtering could not match the filtering applied to full-length reads. To assign V/J genes and CDR3, sequences were annotated against IMGT germline references using PyIR, a Python wrapper for IgBLAST v1.9. Reads were filtered out if the reads had weak V/J assignments (E-value above 1e-6), no CDR3, stop codons, out-of-frame junctions, or ambiguous translated residues. A V3J clonotype was defined by an identical inferred V gene, J gene, and CDR3 amino acid sequence. Percentage overlap between repertoires was computed as shared unique clonotypes divided by the size of the smaller repertoire. Repertoire richness was assessed with RTK rarefaction, the Chao1 estimator, and Recon v2.1 estimates of unobserved clonotypes. OLGA was used to compute generation probabilities for all TCRbeta clonotypes that the gDNA method yielded from a few donors. In TCRdb, the immuneACCESS table is reduced to in-frame sequences with V and J assigned. These tables do not hold every clone; where another copy was compared, an unresolved V gene accounts for under half, and the others remain unexplained. V and J calls and clone size are given by that table; D and trimming were obtained from the DNA. The sample table shows around 2,000,000 clones, and approximately 94% are seen once. Together, the top ten hold 1.5% to 2% of the sample.

Notes on this clone: Its antigen remains undetermined. Per-nucleotide qualities are absent, and no much larger clonotype sits a single base away.

CD8 naive samples were CD45RO-negative cells positively selected for CCR7, giving a CD45RA+CCR7+ population that excluded TemRA cells. The donors were healthy, HIV-negative adults who had no recently reported acute infections or vaccinations. Every donor was a Caucasian adult living in Nashville, Tennessee, USA. After blood collection by leukapheresis, PBMCs were isolated using Ficoll-Histopaque density gradient centrifugation and then cryopreserved in the vapor phase of liquid nitrogen. Analytical flow cytometry was used to check the purity and quantity of every magnetically sorted T cell population. Each sorted fraction had its genomic DNA isolated and then quantified by UV absorbance on a Nanodrop 2000c. The sequence was obtained from a young man in good health. Some clones in this sample may be carry-over from other donors' samples. The sample was naive CD8+ T cells from PBMCs. The intended sense of this specimen's cell subset or site label: CD45RA+CCR7+.

The DNA sequence is as follows: TGTGCCACCAGCAGACTGGACCCTCCTGATACGCAGTATTTT. Its product reads: CATSRLDPPDTQYF. The chain couples TRBV15 to TRBJ2-3, with the D segment identity uncertain. Taken from the germline V gene (reference sequence), the CDR1 and CDR2 loops are LNHNV and YYDKDF. The trim is 2 bases for V and 6 bases for J, with a gap of 12 bases between the germline ends. The CDR3 runs 14 amino acids, cysteine and phenylalanine included. The CDR3 DNA has 42 bases and is translated from base 1.